The text below deals with one T cell receptor beta chain. The antigen it binds to is not known. The record has no base qualities; no much larger clone is one base away. The trial excluded patients who had a history of autoimmune disease or were on systemic immunosuppression. Peripheral blood for TCR sequencing was collected from all dose cohorts at baseline, on cycle 4 day 1, and on cycle 7 day 1. Samples came from an open-label, multicenter, first-in-human phase I dose-escalation trial of ivuxolimab. The trial enrolled adults with locally advanced or metastatic head and neck squamous cell, hepatocellular, melanoma or renal cell carcinoma. Before TCR sequencing, CD4+ T cells and CD8+ T cells were sorted from peripheral blood as separate populations. These data are taken from a study of OX40 agonist ivuxolimab in advanced cancers. Study-wide context: Ivuxolimab, which targeted the costimulatory receptor OX40 (CD134), was an agonistic, fully human IgG2 monoclonal antibody. Three dose-escalation patients achieved partial responses, one with hepatocellular carcinoma and two with cutaneous melanoma. Intravenous ivuxolimab was administered to patients every 2 weeks at six dose levels: 0.01, 0.1, 0.3, 1.5, 3 and 10 mg/kg. The monotherapy dose-escalation portion (N = 52 patients) of the phase I ivuxolimab trial is reported in the paper. Of the roughly 51 dose-escalation patients, hepatocellular carcinoma was present in around 19, melanoma in approximately 15, renal cell carcinoma in 9 and head and neck cancer in 9. Prior anti-PD-1, anti-PD-L1 or anti-CTLA-4 therapy was permitted, and checkpoint inhibitors had been received by roughly two fifths of dose-escalation patients. Peripheral TCRbeta sequencing aimed to test whether ivuxolimab altered TCR sequence diversity and caused clonal T-cell expansion. The dose-escalation cohort was about 83% male with a mean age of approximately 59 years, ranging from roughly 23 to 80. Beyond this particular receptor, the publication reports: After ivuxolimab, more expanded clones were found on average in CD8+ T cells than in CD4+ T cells. Low levels of normalized T-cell clonal expansion were also seen in some nonresponding patients. In partial responders in the 0.1-3.0 mg/kg groups, normalized peripheral clonal expansion was found to be among the lowest, especially among CD8+ T cells. Antigen specificity was not determined for the clonally expanded peripheral T cells. At doses of 0.1 to 3.0 mg/kg, clonal expansion of both CD4+ and CD8+ blood T cells was observed from baseline to week 6.

Via the germline V gene, CDR1 is WSHSY and CDR2 SAAADI. The V and J ends are trimmed by 4 bases and 4 bases, leaving 20 bases between them. Including the terminal cysteine and phenylalanine, the CDR3 comprises 17 residues. This entry keeps only the CDR3 DNA: 51 bases, framed from base 1. To sequence the TCRbeta CDR3 region, genomic DNA was isolated from the sorted cells. The immunoSEQ Assay was used to sequence the TCRbeta CDR3 regions. TCRdb provides this immuneACCESS table in a form limited to in-frame rearrangements. Some clones are lacking; in checked studies, under half of them reflect an unresolved V gene, and why the rest are absent is not known. This sample gives 55,000 to 75,000 clones in total; over 80% of them show up just once. In total, the top ten clones hold about 11% of the sample.

The V and J genes are TRBV10-2 and TRBJ2-1; TRBD2 is a possible D gene, resting on 5 matching bases. This clonotype was obtained from an adult with an advanced solid tumor such as melanoma, head and neck, liver or kidney cancer. Source: CD4+ or CD8+ T cells sorted from blood, taken in a trial of the OX40 agonist ivuxolimab. The sequence in DNA is TGCGCCAGCAGTGTTATGAGCGGACCCGTCACTTACAATGAGCAGTTCTTC. This translates into CASSVMSGPVTYNEQFF.